Listed below are T cell receptor beta chains from one sample, sequenced in a study of shared clonotypes between healthy human individuals. Method: immunoSEQ multiplex PCR; TCRdb's copy keeps in-frame clones and lacks some. The data contain some 2,000,000 clones, approximately 94% of them seen just once; the ten biggest clones take up 0.1% to 0.15%. Material: naive CD4+ T cells sorted from blood. These TCRs come from a man between 18 and 29 years old in good health. Each CDR3 is given with its conserved first and last residue. D genes are given only for firm matches. Clone size appears in some rows only: once, few, many, or a class for an expanded clone.

d_call: TRBD2
clone_size: -
v_call: TRBV6-1
j_call: TRBJ2-2
cdr3_aa: CASSGAGGYTGELFF
cdr3_nt: TGTGCCAGCAGTGGTGCGGGGGGGTACACCGGGGAGCTGTTTTTT

d_call: -
clone_size: -
v_call: TRBV9
j_call: TRBJ1-1
cdr3_aa: CASSGSITGTAFF
cdr3_nt: TGTGCCAGCAGCGGGTCAATTACAGGGACGGCTTTCTTT

d_call: TRBD2
clone_size: once
v_call: TRBV6-5
j_call: TRBJ2-7
cdr3_aa: CASSYRTSGSYEQYF
cdr3_nt: TGTGCCAGCAGTTACAGGACTAGCGGCTCCTACGAGCAGTACTTC

d_call: -
clone_size: -
v_call: TRBV27
j_call: TRBJ2-2
cdr3_aa: CASSLWDPNTGELFF
cdr3_nt: TGTGCCAGCAGTTTATGGGACCCGAACACCGGGGAGCTGTTTTTT

d_call: TRBD1
clone_size: -
v_call: TRBV19
j_call: TRBJ1-1
cdr3_aa: CASSPDRGVNTEAFF
cdr3_nt: TGTGCCAGTAGTCCGGACAGGGGTGTGAACACTGAAGCTTTCTTT

d_call: TRBD2
clone_size: -
v_call: TRBV7-2
j_call: TRBJ2-7
cdr3_aa: CASTFSGSTHEQYF
cdr3_nt: TGTGCCAGCACCTTTAGCGGGAGCACCCACGAGCAGTACTTC

d_call: TRBD2
clone_size: -
v_call: TRBV15
j_call: TRBJ2-7
cdr3_aa: CATSRDRAGGTYEQYF
cdr3_nt: TGTGCCACCAGCAGAGATCGGGCGGGAGGAACCTACGAGCAGTACTTC

d_call: TRBD1
clone_size: -
v_call: TRBV29-1
j_call: TRBJ1-1
cdr3_aa: CSVEEGARSFAFF
cdr3_nt: TGCAGCGTTGAGGAGGGGGCGCGTTCGTTTGCTTTCTTT

d_call: TRBD1
clone_size: -
v_call: TRBV28
j_call: TRBJ1-2
cdr3_aa: CASSLWGTGGGYTF
cdr3_nt: TGTGCCAGCAGTTTATGGGGGACAGGGGGCGGCTACACCTTC

d_call: -
clone_size: -
v_call: TRBV7-6
j_call: TRBJ2-1
cdr3_aa: CASSLRVPSSYNEQFF
cdr3_nt: TGTGCCAGCAGCTTACGGGTCCCGAGCTCCTACAATGAGCAGTTCTTC

d_call: -
clone_size: -
v_call: TRBV10-2
j_call: TRBJ2-3
cdr3_aa: CASSEPGGLSGGF
cdr3_nt: TGCGCCAGCAGTGAGCCTGGGGGGCTGTCGGGCGGTTTT

d_call: -
clone_size: -
v_call: TRBV4-3
j_call: TRBJ2-7
cdr3_aa: CASSQEGTGFREQYF
cdr3_nt: TGCGCCAGCAGCCAAGAGGGAACAGGGTTTCGCGAGCAGTACTTC

d_call: -
clone_size: -
v_call: TRBV4-3
j_call: TRBJ1-6
cdr3_aa: CASSRVLSTGASYNSPLHF
cdr3_nt: TGCGCCAGCAGCCGCGTCTTATCCACTGGAGCGTCCTATAATTCACCCCTCCACTTT

d_call: -
clone_size: -
v_call: TRBV5-1
j_call: TRBJ2-2
cdr3_aa: CASSLGLSTGTGELFF
cdr3_nt: TGCGCCAGCAGCTTGGGCCTCTCGACGGGGACCGGGGAGCTGTTTTTT

d_call: TRBD1
clone_size: -
v_call: TRBV10-3
j_call: TRBJ2-7
cdr3_aa: CASRTGEAEQYF
cdr3_nt: TGTGCCTCACGGACAGGGGAGGCCGAGCAGTACTTC

d_call: -
clone_size: -
v_call: TRBV7-2
j_call: TRBJ1-1
cdr3_aa: CASSLAITGILNTEAFF
cdr3_nt: TGTGCCAGCAGCTTAGCCATTACAGGGATTTTGAACACTGAAGCTTTCTTT

d_call: -
clone_size: once
v_call: TRBV5-1
j_call: TRBJ2-7
cdr3_aa: CASSGNYEQYF
cdr3_nt: TGCGCCAGCAGCGGGAACTACGAGCAGTACTTC

d_call: -
clone_size: -
v_call: TRBV5-1
j_call: TRBJ2-7
cdr3_aa: CASSQSTSSYEQYF
cdr3_nt: TGCGCCAGCAGCCAATCGACAAGCTCCTACGAGCAGTACTTC

d_call: TRBD1
clone_size: -
v_call: TRBV4-1
j_call: TRBJ1-2
cdr3_aa: CASSPTGTESYGYTF
cdr3_nt: TGCGCCAGCAGCCCTACCGGGACAGAGAGCTATGGCTACACCTTC

d_call: TRBD2
clone_size: once
v_call: TRBV10-3
j_call: TRBJ2-5
cdr3_aa: CAISESGGLGETQYF
cdr3_nt: TGTGCCATCAGTGAGTCGGGAGGGTTGGGAGAGACCCAGTACTTC

d_call: -
clone_size: -
v_call: TRBV5-1
j_call: TRBJ1-3
cdr3_aa: CASSLMGSGQGNTIYF
cdr3_nt: TGCGCCAGCAGCTTGATGGGATCAGGCCAGGGAAACACCATATATTTT

d_call: TRBD1
clone_size: -
v_call: TRBV19
j_call: TRBJ2-5
cdr3_aa: CASSKDRAQETQYF
cdr3_nt: TGTGCCAGTAGTAAGGACAGGGCCCAAGAGACCCAGTACTTC

d_call: -
clone_size: -
v_call: TRBV5-4
j_call: TRBJ2-7
cdr3_aa: CASSSKGAYEQYF
cdr3_nt: TGTGCCAGCAGTTCTAAGGGGGCCTACGAGCAGTACTTC

d_call: TRBD2
clone_size: once
v_call: TRBV12-5
j_call: TRBJ2-7
cdr3_aa: CASGLVSGRGSAYEQYF
cdr3_nt: TGTGCTAGTGGTTTGGTATCGGGGAGGGGTTCAGCCTACGAGCAGTACTTC

d_call: TRBD1
clone_size: -
v_call: TRBV5-1
j_call: TRBJ2-1
cdr3_aa: CASSPTGAIYNEQFF
cdr3_nt: TGCGCCAGCAGCCCCACAGGGGCAATCTACAATGAGCAGTTCTTC

d_call: -
clone_size: once
v_call: TRBV10-3
j_call: TRBJ1-1
cdr3_aa: CAISEWGLNTEAFF
cdr3_nt: TGTGCCATCAGTGAATGGGGTCTAAACACTGAAGCTTTCTTT

d_call: -
clone_size: -
v_call: TRBV30
j_call: TRBJ1-6
cdr3_aa: CAWSGGRNSPLHF
cdr3_nt: TGTGCCTGGAGTGGGGGTCGTAATTCACCCCTCCACTTT

d_call: -
clone_size: few
v_call: TRBV5-6
j_call: TRBJ1-5
cdr3_aa: CASSYGGYNQPQHF
cdr3_nt: TGTGCCAGCAGTTATGGCGGATACAATCAGCCCCAGCATTTT

d_call: -
clone_size: -
v_call: TRBV7-9
j_call: TRBJ2-7
cdr3_aa: CASSLVGDHSYEQYF
cdr3_nt: TGTGCCAGCAGCTTAGTCGGGGACCACTCCTACGAGCAGTACTTC

d_call: -
clone_size: -
v_call: TRBV7-9
j_call: TRBJ2-2
cdr3_aa: CASSLVRREVTGELFF
cdr3_nt: TGTGCCAGCAGCTTAGTCCGCAGGGAGGTCACCGGGGAGCTGTTTTTT

d_call: TRBD2
clone_size: -
v_call: TRBV2
j_call: TRBJ2-1
cdr3_aa: CASLAGGEPHEQFF
cdr3_nt: TGTGCCAGCCTAGCGGGGGGCGAGCCCCATGAGCAGTTCTTC

d_call: -
clone_size: -
v_call: TRBV4-1
j_call: TRBJ2-5
cdr3_aa: CASSQEGVDRWETQYF
cdr3_nt: TGCGCCAGCAGCCAAGAGGGTGTCGACAGGTGGGAGACCCAGTACTTC

d_call: TRBD2
clone_size: -
v_call: TRBV6-4
j_call: TRBJ2-3
cdr3_aa: CASSTSSGGSTDTQYF
cdr3_nt: TGTGCCAGCAGTACGAGTAGCGGGGGGAGCACAGATACGCAGTATTTT